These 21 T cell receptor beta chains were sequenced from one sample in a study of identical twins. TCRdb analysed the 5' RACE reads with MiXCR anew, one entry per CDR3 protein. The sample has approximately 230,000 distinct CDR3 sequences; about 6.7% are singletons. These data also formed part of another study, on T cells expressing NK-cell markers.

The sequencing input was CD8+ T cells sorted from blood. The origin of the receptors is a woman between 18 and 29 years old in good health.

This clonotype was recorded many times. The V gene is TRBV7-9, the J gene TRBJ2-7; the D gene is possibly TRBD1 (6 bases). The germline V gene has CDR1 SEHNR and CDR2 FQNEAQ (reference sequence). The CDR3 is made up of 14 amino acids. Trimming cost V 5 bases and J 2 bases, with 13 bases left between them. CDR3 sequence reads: CASSSTGTTYEQYF. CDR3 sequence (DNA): TGTGCCAGCAGCAGCACAGGGACGACCTACGAGCAGTACTTC. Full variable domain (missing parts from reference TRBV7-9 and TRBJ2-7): DTGVSQNPRHKITKRGQNVTFRCDPISEHNRLYWYRQTLGQGPEFLTYFQNEAQLEKSRLLSDRFSAERPKGSFSTLEIQRTEQGDSAMYLCASSSTGTTYEQYFGPGTRLTVT.

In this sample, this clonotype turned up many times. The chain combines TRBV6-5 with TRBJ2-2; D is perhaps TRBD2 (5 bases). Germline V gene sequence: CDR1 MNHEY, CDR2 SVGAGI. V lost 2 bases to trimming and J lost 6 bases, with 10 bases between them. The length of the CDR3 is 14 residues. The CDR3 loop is CASSYIPRAGELFF. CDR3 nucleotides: TGTGCCAGCAGTTACATCCCGAGGGCCGGGGAGCTGTTTTTT.

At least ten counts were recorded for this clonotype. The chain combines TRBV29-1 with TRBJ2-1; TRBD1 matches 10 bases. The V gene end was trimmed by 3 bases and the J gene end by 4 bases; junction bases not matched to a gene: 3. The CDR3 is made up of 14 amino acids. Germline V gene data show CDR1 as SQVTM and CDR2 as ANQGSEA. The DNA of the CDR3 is TGCAGCGTTGAGTTGGACAGGGGGTACAATGAGCAGTTCTTC. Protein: CSVELDRGYNEQFF.

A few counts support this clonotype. The CDR3 is CASREQGYPSSYEQYF. Here the CDR3 DNA reads TGTGCCAGCAGGGAACAGGGCTATCCCAGCTCCTACGAGCAGTACTTC. V and J are TRBV27 and TRBJ2-7, with a weak D call TRBD1 (6 bases). The CDR3 length is 16 residues. The V end lost 6 bases, the J end lost 0 bases, and 18 bases lay between the germline ends. Germline CDR1 reads MNHEY; CDR2 reads SMNVEV (reference sequence).

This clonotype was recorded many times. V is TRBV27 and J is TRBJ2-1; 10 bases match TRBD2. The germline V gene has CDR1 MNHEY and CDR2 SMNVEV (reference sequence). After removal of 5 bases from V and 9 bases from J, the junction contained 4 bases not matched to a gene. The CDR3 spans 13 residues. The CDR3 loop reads CASSLLAGVEQFF. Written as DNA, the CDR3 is TGTGCCAGCAGTCTCCTAGCGGGAGTTGAGCAGTTCTTC.

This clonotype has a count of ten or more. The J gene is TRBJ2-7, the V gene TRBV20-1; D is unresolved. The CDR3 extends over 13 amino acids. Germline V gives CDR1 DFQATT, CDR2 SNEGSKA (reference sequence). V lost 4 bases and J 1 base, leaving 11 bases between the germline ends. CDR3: CSAKEVTSYEQYF. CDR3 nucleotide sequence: TGCAGTGCTAAGGAAGTTACATCCTACGAGCAGTACTTC.

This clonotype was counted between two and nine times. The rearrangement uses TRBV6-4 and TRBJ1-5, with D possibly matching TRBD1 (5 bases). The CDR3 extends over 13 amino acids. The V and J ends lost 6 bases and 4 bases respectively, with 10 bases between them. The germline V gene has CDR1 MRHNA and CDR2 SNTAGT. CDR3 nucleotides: TGTGCCAGCAGAGCGGGACCGAATCAGCCCCAGCATTTT. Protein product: CASRAGPNQPQHF.

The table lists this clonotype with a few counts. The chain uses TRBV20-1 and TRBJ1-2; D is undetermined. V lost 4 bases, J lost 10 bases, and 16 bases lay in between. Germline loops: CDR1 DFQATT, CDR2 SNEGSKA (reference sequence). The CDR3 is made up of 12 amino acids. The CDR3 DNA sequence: TGCAGTGCTACCGCGATGTACCCTGACTACACCTTC. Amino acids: CSATAMYPDYTF.

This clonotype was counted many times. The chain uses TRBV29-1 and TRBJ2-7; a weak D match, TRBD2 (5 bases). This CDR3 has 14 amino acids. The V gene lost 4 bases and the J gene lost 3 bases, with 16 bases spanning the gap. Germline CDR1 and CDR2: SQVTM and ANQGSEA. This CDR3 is CSVGERDIFYEQYF. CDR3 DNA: TGCAGCGTTGGGGAGCGTGACATCTTCTACGAGCAGTACTTC.

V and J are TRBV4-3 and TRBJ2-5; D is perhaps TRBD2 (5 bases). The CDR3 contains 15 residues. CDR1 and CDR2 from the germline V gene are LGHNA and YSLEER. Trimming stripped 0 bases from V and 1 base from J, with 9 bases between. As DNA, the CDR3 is TGCGCCAGCAGCCAAGACCGCGGGTTCCAAGAGACCCAGTACTTC. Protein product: CASSQDRGFQETQYF.

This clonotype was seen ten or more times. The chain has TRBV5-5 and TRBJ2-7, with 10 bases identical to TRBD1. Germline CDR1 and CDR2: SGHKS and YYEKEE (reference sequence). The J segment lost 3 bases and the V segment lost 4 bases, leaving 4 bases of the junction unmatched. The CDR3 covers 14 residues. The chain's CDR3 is CASSPWTGGYEQYF. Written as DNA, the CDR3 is TGTGCCAGCAGCCCCTGGACAGGGGGCTACGAGCAGTACTTC. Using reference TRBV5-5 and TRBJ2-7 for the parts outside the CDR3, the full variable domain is DAGVTQSPTHLIKTRGQQVTLRCSPISGHKSVSWYQQVLGQGPQFIFQYYEKEERGRGNFPDRFSARQFPNYSSELNVNALLLGDSALYLCASSPWTGGYEQYFGPGTRLTVT.

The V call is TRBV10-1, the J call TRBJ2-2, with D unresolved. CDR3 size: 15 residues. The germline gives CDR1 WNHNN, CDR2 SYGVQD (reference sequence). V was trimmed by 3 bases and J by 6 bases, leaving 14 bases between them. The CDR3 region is CASSEGSMRSGELFF. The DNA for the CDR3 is TGCGCCAGCAGTGAAGGAAGCATGAGGTCCGGGGAGCTGTTTTTT.

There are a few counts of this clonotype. The CDR3 coding sequence is TGCGCCAGCAGGGCCGGGACAGCTCACTACCAAGAGACCCAGTACTTC. Protein: CASRAGTAHYQETQYF. The gene calls are TRBV5-1 and TRBJ2-5; 7 bases align to TRBD1. The trim removed 5 bases at V and 0 bases at J, leaving 10 bases unmatched. Germline-derived CDR1 and CDR2 are SGHRS and YFSETQ. There are 16 residues in the CDR3.

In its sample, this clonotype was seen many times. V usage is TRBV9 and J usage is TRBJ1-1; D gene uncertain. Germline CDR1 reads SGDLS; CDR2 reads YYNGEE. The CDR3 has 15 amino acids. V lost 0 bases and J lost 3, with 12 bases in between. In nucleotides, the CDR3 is TGTGCCAGCAGCGTAGTAAAAGGGCAGGACACTGAAGCTTTCTTT. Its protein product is CASSVVKGQDTEAFF.

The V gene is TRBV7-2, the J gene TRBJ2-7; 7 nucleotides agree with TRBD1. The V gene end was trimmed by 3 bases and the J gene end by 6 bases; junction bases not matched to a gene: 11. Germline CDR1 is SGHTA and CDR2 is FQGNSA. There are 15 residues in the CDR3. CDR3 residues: CASSFSAKWDSEQYF. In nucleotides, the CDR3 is TGTGCCAGCAGCTTCTCAGCGAAGTGGGACAGCGAGCAGTACTTC.

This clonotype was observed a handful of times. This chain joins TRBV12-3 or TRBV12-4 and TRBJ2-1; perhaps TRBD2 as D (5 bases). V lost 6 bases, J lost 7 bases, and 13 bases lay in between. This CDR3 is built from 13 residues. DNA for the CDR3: TGTGCCAGCAGAAGGGAGCTCTTGAATGAGCAGTTCTTC. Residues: CASRRELLNEQFF.

This CDR3 is CASSPILGYGYTF. The CDR3 bases are TGTGCCAGCAGTCCGATTCTAGGCTATGGCTACACCTTC. This chain connects TRBV27 to TRBJ1-2; the D is unclear. The V and J ends lost 5 bases and 4 bases respectively, with 11 bases between them. This CDR3 is 13 amino acids long. Germline CDR1 is MNHEY and CDR2 is SMNVEV (reference sequence).

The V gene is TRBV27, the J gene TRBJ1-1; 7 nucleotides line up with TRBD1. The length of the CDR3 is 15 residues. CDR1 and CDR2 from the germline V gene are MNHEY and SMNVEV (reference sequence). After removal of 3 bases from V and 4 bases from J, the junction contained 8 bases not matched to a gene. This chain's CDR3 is CASSLVSGGTTEAFF. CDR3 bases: TGTGCCAGCAGTTTGGTGTCAGGGGGTACCACTGAAGCTTTCTTT.

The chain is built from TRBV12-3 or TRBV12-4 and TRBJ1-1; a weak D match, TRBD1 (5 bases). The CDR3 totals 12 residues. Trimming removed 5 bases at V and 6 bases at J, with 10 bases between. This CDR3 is CASSQGTSEAFF. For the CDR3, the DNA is TGTGCCAGCAGTCAAGGGACGTCTGAAGCTTTCTTT.

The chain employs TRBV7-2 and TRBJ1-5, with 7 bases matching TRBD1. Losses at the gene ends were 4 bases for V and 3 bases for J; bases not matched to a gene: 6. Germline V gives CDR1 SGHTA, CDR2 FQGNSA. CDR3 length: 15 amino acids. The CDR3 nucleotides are TGTGCCAGCAGCTCCCCAGGGGGTACCAATCAGCCCCAGCATTTT. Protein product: CASSSPGGTNQPQHF.

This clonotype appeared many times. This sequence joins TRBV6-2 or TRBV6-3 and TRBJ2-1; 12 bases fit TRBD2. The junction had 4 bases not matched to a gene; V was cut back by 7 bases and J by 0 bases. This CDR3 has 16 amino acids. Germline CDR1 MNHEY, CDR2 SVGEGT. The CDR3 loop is CASIPTSGSSYNEQFF. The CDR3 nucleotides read TGTGCCAGCATTCCGACTAGCGGGAGCTCCTACAATGAGCAGTTCTTC.